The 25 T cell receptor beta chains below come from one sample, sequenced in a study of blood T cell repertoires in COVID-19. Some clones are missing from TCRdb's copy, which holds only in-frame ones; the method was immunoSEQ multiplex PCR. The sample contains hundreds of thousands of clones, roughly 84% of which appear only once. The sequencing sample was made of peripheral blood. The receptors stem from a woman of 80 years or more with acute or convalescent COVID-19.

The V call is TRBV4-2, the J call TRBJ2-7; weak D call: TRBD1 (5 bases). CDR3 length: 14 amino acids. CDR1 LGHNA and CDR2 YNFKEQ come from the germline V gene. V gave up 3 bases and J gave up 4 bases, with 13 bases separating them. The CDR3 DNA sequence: TGTGCCAGCAGCCAGGCAAGTGACAGTTACGAGCAGTACTTC. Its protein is CASSQASDSYEQYF.

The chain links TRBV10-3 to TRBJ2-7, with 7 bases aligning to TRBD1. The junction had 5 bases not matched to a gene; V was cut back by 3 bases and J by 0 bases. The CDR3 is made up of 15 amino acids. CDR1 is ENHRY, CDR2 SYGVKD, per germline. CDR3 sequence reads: CAISDRTGVSYEQYF. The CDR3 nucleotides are TGTGCCATCAGTGATCGCACAGGGGTCTCCTACGAGCAGTACTTC.

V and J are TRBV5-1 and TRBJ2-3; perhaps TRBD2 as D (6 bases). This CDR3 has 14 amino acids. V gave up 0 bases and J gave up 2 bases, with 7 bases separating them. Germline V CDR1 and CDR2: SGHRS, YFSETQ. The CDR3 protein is CASSLGEDTDTQYF. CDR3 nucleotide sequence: TGCGCCAGCAGCTTGGGGGAGGACACAGATACGCAGTATTTT.

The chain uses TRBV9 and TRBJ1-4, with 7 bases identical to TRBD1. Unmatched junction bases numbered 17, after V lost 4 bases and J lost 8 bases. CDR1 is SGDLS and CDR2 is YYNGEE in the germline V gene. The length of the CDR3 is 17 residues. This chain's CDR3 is CASSPSPGQVLGEKLFF. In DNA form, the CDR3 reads TGTGCCAGCAGCCCGAGCCCCGGACAGGTTTTGGGGGAAAAACTGTTTTTT.

CDR3 DNA: TGCGCCAGCAGCATCGGAAACCAGGGGGACTATGGCTACACCTTC. Protein: CASSIGNQGDYGYTF. The chain is built from TRBV5-1 and TRBJ1-2; 7 nucleotides align to TRBD1. The CDR3 loop spans 15 amino acids. V lost 4 bases to trimming and J lost 3 bases; unmatched junction nucleotides: 9. CDR1 SGHRS and CDR2 YFSETQ come from the germline V gene.

The CDR3 DNA follows: TGTGCCAGCAGCCAACGAGGGAACTATGGCTACACCTTC. This encodes CASSQRGNYGYTF. This chain links TRBV3-1 (or the pseudogene TRBV3-2) with TRBJ1-2; D is unresolved. The germline gives CDR1 LGHDT, CDR2 YNNKEL (reference sequence). Trimming shortened V by 2 bases and J by 2 bases, and 6 bases separated the two germline ends. The CDR3 runs to 13 residues.

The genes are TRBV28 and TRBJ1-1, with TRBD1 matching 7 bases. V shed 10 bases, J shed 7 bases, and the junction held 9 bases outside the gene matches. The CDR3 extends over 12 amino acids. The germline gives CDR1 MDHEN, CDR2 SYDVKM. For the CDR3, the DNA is TGTGCCACCTCAAGGCAGGGGGGTGAAGCTTTCTTT. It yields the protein CATSRQGGEAFF.

Here the CDR3 reads CASSWDRNTGELFF. In DNA, the CDR3 is TGTGCCAGCAGTTGGGACAGAAACACCGGGGAGCTGTTTTTT. V and J are TRBV6-4 and TRBJ2-2; 7 bases agree with TRBD1. V was pared by 5 bases and J by 2 bases, with 2 bases of the junction left unmatched. Germline V gene sequence: CDR1 MRHNA, CDR2 SNTAGT. The CDR3 extends over 14 amino acids.

CDR3 region: CASSLRGGTGELFF. The CDR3 DNA follows: TGTGCCAGCAGTTTACGAGGGGGAACCGGGGAGCTGTTTTTT. The J gene is TRBJ2-2, the V gene TRBV27; the D gene is possibly TRBD1 (6 bases). Germline assignment: CDR1 MNHEY and CDR2 SMNVEV (reference sequence). The CDR3 extends over 14 amino acids. Trimming shortened V by 2 bases and J by 5 bases, and 9 bases separated the two germline ends.

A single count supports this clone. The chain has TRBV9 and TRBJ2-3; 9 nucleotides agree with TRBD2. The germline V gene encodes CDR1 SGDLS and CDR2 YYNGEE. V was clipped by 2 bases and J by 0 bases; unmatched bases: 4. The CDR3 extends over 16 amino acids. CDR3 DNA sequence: TGTGCCAGCAGCGTCATAGCGGGAGCAAGCACAGATACGCAGTATTTT. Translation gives CASSVIAGASTDTQYF. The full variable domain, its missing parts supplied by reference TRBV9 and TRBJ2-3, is DSGVTQTPKHLITATGQRVTLRCSPRSGDLSVYWYQQSLDQGLQFLIQYYNGEERAKGNILERFSAQQFPDLHSELNLSSLELGDSALYFCASSVIAGASTDTQYFGPGTRLTVL.

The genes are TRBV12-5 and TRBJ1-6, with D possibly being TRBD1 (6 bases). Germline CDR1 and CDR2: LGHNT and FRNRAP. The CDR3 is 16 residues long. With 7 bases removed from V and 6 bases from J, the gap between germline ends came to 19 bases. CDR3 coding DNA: TGTGCTAGTGTTCCCCCAACAGGGTCACGTAATTCACCCCTCCACTTT. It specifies CASVPPTGSRNSPLHF.

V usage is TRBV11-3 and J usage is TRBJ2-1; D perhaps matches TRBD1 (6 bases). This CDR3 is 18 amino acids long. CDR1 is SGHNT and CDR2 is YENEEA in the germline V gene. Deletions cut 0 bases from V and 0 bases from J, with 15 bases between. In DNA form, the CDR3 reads TGTGCCAGCAGCTTAGATAGGGGGTCTACAAGCTCCTACAATGAGCAGTTCTTC. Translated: CASSLDRGSTSSYNEQFF.

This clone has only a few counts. Here the CDR3 DNA reads TGCGCCAGCAGCTCGGGCGGGGCGGCAACTAATGAAAAACTGTTTTTT. This sequence encodes CASSSGGAATNEKLFF. The V call is TRBV5-1, the J call TRBJ1-4; TRBD1 is a possible D gene (5 bases). V was trimmed by 3 bases and J by 0 bases, leaving 12 bases between them. Germline assignment: CDR1 SGHRS and CDR2 YFSETQ. This CDR3 spans 16 amino acids.

For the CDR3, the DNA is TGTGCCAGCAGCCAAAACAGACGGACTGAAGCTTTCTTT. Encoded protein: CASSQNRRTEAFF. The rearrangement uses TRBV14 and TRBJ1-1; D gene unclear. V gave up 2 bases and J gave up 5 bases, with 9 bases separating them. CDR1 and CDR2 (germline): SGHDN, FVKESK. The CDR3 extends over 13 amino acids.

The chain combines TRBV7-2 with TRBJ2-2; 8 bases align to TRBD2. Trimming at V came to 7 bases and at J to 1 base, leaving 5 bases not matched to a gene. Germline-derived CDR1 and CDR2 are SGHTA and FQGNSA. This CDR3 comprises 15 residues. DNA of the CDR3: TGTGCCAGCAAACTGGGACTAGAGAACACCGGGGAGCTGTTTTTT. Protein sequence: CASKLGLENTGELFF.

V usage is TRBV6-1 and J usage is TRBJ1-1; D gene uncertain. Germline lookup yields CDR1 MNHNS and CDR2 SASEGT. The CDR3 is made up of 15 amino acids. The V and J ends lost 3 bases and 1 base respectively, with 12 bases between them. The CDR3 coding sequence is TGTGCCAGCAGTGATCTGGGCAGCTCGAACACTGAAGCTTTCTTT. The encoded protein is CASSDLGSSNTEAFF.

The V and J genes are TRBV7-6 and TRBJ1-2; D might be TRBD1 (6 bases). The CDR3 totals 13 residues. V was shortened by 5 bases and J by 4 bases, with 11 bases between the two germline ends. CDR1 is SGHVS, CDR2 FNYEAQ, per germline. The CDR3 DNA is TGTGCCAGCAGCCTCGACAGGAGCTATGGCTACACCTTC. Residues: CASSLDRSYGYTF.

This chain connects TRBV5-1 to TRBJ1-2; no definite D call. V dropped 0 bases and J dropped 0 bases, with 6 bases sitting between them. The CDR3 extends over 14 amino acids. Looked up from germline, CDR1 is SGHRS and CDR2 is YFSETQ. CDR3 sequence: CASSLATTNYGYTF. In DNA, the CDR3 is TGCGCCAGCAGCTTGGCTACTACTAACTATGGCTACACCTTC.

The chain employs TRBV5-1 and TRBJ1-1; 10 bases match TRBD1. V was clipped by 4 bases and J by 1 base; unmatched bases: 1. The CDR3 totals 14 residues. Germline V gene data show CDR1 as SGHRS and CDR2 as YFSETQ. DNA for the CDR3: TGCGCCAGCAGCAGGGACAGGGGGAACACTGAAGCTTTCTTT. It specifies CASSRDRGNTEAFF.

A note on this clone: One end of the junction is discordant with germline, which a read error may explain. DNA of the CDR3: TGTGCCACCAGTTCGGACAGGAACGCTGAAGCTTTCTTT. This sequence encodes CATSSDRNAEAFF. The V and J genes are TRBV15 and TRBJ1-1; 7 positions match TRBD1. Germline V CDR1 and CDR2: LNHNV, YYDKDF (reference sequence). This CDR3 is 13 amino acids long.

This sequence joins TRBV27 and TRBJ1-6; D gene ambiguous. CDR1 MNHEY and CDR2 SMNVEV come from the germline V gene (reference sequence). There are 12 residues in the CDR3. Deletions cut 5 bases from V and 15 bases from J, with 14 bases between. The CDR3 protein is CASSQLGLNLHF. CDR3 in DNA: TGTGCCAGCAGTCAACTCGGACTTAACCTCCACTTT.

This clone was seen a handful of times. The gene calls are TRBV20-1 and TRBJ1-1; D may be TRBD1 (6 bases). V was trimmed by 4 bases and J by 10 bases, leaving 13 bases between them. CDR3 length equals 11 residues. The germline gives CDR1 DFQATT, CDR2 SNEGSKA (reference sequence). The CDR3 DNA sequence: TGCAGTGCTAAGAACAGGGAAAGAGCTTTCTTT. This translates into CSAKNRERAFF.

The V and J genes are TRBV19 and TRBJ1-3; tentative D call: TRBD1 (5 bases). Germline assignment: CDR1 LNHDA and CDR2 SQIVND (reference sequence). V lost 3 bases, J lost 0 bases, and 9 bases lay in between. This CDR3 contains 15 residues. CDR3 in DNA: TGTGCCAGTAGTATCTCAGGGAACTCTGGAAACACCATATATTTT. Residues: CASSISGNSGNTIYF.

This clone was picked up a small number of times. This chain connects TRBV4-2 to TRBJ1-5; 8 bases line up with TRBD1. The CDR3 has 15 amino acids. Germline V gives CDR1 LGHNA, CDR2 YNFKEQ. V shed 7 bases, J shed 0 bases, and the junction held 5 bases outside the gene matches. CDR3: CASNFDRGSNQPQHF. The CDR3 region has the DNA TGTGCCAGCAACTTCGACAGGGGTAGCAATCAGCCCCAGCATTTT.

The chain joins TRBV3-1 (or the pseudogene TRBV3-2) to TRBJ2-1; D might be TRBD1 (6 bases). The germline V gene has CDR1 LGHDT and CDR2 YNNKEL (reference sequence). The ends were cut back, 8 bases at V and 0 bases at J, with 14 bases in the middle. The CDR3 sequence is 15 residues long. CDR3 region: CASGKGHLSYNEQFF. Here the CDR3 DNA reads TGTGCCAGCGGGAAGGGACACCTCTCCTACAATGAGCAGTTCTTC.